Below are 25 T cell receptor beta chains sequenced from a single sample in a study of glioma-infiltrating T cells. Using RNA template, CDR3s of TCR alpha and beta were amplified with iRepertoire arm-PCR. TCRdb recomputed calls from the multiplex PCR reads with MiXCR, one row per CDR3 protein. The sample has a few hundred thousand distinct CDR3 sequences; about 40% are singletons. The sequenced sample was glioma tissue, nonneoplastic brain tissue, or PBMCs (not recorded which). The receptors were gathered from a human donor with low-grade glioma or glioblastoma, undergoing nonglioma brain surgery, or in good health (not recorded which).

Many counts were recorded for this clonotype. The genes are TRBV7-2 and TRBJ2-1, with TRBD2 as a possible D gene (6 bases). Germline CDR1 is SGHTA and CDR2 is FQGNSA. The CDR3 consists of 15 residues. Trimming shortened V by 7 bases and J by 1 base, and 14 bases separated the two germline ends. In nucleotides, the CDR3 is TGTGCCAGCACCCGCCTAGCGCCTTCCTACAATGAGCAGTTCTTC. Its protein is CASTRLAPSYNEQFF.

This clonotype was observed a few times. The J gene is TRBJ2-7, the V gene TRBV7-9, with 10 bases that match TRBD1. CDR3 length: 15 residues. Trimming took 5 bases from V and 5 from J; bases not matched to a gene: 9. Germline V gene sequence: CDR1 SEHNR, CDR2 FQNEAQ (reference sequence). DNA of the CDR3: TGTGCCAGCAGCCAGTACCGGGACAGGGGCCACGAGCAGTACTTC. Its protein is CASSQYRDRGHEQYF.

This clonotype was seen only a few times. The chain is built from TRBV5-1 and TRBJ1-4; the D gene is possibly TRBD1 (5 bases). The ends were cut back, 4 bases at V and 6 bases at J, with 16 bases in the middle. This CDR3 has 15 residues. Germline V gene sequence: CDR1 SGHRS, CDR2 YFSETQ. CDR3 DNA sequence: TGCGCCAGCAGCCCAGGGCCCAATCCAGATGAAAAACTGTTTTTT. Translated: CASSPGPNPDEKLFF.

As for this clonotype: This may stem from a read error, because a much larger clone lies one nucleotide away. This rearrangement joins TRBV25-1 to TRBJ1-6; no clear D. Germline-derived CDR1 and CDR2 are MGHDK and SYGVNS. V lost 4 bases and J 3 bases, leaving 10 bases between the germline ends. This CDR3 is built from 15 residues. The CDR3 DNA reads TGTGCCAGCAGTGGAGGAGTGGGCTATAATTCACCCCTCCACTTT. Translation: CASSGGVGYNSPLHF.

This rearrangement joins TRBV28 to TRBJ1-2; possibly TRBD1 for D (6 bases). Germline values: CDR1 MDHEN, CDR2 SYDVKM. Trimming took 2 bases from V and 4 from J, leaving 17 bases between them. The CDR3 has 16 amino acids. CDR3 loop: CASSLIPQGYSYGYTF. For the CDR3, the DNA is TGTGCCAGCAGTTTAATACCACAGGGATATAGCTATGGCTACACCTTC.

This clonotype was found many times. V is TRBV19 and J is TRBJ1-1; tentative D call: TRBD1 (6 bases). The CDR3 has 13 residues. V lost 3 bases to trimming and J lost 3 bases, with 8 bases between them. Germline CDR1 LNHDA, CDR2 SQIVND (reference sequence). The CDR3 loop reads CASSIKGDTEAFF. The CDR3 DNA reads TGTGCCAGTAGTATTAAGGGGGACACTGAAGCTTTCTTT.

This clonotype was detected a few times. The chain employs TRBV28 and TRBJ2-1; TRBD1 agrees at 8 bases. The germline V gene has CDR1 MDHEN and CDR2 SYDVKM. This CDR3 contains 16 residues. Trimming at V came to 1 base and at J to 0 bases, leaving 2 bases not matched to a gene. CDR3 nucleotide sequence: TGTGCCAGCAGTTTATTCGGGACAGGCTCCTACAATGAGCAGTTCTTC. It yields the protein CASSLFGTGSYNEQFF. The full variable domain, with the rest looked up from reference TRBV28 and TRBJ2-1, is DVKVTQSSRYLVKRTGEKVFLECVQDMDHENMFWYRQDPGLGLRLIYFSYDVKMKEKGDIPEGYSVSREKKERFSLILESASTNQTSMYLCASSLFGTGSYNEQFFGPGTRLTVL.

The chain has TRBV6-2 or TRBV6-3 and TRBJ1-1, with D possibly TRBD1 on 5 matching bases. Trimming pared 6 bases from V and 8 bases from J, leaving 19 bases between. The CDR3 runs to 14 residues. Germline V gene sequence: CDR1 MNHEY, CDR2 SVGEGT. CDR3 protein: CASSPAGTVKEAFF. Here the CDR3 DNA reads TGTGCCAGCAGCCCCGCCGGGACTGTTAAAGAAGCTTTCTTT.

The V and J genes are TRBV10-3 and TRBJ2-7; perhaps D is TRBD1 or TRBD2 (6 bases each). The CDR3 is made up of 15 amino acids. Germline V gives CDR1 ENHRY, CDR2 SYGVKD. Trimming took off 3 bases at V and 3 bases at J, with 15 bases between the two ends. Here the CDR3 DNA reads TGTGCCATCAGTGATCCCGGGGGACATGGCTACGAGCAGTACTTC. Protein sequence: CAISDPGGHGYEQYF.

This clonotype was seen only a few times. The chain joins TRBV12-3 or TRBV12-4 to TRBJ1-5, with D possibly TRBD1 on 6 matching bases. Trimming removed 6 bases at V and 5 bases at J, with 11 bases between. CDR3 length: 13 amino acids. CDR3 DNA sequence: TGTGCCAGCAGATACAGGGACTATCAGCCCCAGCATTTT. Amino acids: CASRYRDYQPQHF.

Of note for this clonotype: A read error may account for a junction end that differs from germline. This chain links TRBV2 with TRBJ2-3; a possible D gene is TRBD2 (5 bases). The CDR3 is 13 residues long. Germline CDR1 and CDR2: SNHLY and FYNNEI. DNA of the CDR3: TGTGCCAGCAGTGACGGGGTGCAGGATACGAAGTATTTT. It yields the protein CASSDGVQDTKYF.

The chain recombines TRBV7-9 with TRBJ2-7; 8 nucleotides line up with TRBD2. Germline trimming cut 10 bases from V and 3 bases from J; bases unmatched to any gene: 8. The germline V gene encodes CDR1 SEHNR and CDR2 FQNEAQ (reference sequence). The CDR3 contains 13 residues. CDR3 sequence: CATGGGSIYEQYF. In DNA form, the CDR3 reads TGTGCCACCGGGGGGGGCTCAATCTACGAGCAGTACTTC.

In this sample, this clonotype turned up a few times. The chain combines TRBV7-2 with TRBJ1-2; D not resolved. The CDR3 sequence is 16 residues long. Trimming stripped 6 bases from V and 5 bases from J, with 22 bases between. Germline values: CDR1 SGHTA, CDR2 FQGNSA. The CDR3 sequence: CASSRASSISTYGYTF. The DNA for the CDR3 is TGTGCCAGCAGTCGCGCTTCGTCGATAAGCACGTATGGCTACACCTTC.

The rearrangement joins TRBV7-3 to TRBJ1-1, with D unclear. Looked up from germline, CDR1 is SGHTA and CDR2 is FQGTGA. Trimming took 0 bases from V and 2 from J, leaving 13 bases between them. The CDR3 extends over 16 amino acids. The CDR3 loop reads CASSLTQLRANTEAFF. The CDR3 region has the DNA TGTGCCAGCAGCTTAACACAGCTCCGGGCCAACACTGAAGCTTTCTTT.

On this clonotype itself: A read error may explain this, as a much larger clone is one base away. The CDR3 DNA follows: TGCGCCAGCAGGCTGACTCTCCGGGACTCCTACGAGCAGTACTTC. Protein sequence: CASRLTLRDSYEQYF. This rearrangement joins TRBV28 to TRBJ2-7; D may be TRBD2 (5 bases). Germline CDR1 reads MDHEN; CDR2 reads SYDVKM. This CDR3 contains 15 residues.

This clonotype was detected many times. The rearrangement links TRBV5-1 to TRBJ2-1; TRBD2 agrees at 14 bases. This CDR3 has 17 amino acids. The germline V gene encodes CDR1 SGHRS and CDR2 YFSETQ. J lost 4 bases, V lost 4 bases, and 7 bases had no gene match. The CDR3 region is CASSVGTSGSWYNEQFF. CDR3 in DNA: TGCGCCAGCAGCGTCGGGACTAGCGGGAGTTGGTACAATGAGCAGTTCTTC.

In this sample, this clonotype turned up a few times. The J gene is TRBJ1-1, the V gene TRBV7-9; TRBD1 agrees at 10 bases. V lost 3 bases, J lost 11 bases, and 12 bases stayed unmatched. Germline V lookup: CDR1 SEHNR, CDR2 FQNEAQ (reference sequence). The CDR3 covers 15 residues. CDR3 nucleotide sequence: TGTGCCAGCAGCTTGAGGGGGCGACAGGGGGCCGGCGCTTTCTTT. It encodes CASSLRGRQGAGAFF. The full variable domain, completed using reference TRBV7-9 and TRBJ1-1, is DTGVSQNPRHKITKRGQNVTFRCDPISEHNRLYWYRQTLGQGPEFLTYFQNEAQLEKSRLLSDRFSAERPKGSFSTLEIQRTEQGDSAMYLCASSLRGRQGAGAFFGQGTRLTVV.

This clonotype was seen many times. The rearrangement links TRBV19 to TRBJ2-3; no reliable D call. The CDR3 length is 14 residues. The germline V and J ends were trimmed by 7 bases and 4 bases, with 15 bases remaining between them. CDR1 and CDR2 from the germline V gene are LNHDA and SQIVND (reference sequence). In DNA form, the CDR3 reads TGTGCCAGTACTCATCGTGGGTACTCAGATACGCAGTATTTT. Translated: CASTHRGYSDTQYF.

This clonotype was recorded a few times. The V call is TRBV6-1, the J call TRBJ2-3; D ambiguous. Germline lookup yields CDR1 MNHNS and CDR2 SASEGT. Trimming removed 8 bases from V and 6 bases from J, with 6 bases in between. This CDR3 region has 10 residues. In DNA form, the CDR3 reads TGTGCCAGCCAGGCGGATACGCAGTATTTT. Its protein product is CASQADTQYF.

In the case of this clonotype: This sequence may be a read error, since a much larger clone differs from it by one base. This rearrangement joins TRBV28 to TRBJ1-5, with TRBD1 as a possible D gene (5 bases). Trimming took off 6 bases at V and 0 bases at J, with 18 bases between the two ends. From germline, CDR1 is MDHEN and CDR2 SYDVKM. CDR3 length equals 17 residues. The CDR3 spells CASRPGHGGNSNQPQHF. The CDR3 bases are TGTGCCAGCAGGCCAGGACATGGGGGAAATAGCAATCAGCCCCAGCATTTT. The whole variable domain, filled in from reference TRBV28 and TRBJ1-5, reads DVKVTQSSRYLVKRTGEKVFLECVQDMDHENMFWYRQDPGLGLRLIYFSYDVKMKEKGDIPEGYSVSREKKERFSLILESASTNQTSMYLCASRPGHGGNSNQPQHFGDGTRLSIL.

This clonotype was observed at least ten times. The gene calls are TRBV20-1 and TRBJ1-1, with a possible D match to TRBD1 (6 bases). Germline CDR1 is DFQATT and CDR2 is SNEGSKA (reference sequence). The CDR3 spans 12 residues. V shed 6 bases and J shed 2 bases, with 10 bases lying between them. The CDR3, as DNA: TGCAGTGCCGGGACACCTAACACTGAAGCTTTCTTT. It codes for CSAGTPNTEAFF.

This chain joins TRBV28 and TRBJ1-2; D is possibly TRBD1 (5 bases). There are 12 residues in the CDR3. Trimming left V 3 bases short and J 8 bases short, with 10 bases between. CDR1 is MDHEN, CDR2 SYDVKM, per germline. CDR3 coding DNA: TGTGCCAGCAGTTTCCGACGGGGCGGCTACACCTTC. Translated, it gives CASSFRRGGYTF.

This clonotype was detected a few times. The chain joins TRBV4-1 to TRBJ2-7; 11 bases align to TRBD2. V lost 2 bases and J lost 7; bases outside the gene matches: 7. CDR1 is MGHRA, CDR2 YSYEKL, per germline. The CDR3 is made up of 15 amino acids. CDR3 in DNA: TGCGCCAGCAGCCAAATAGGGACTAGCGGTGCGGAGCAGTACTTC. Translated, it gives CASSQIGTSGAEQYF.

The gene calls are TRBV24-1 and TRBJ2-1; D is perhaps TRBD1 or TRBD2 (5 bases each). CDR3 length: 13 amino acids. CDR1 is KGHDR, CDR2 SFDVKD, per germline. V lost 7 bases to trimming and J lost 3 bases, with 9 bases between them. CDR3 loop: CATRGTGYNEQFF. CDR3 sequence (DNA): TGTGCCACCAGGGGGACGGGCTACAATGAGCAGTTCTTC.

As DNA, the CDR3 is TGCAGCGTTGCCTTAGACTCTGGGAATTCACCCCTCCACTTT. Its translation is CSVALDSGNSPLHF. The V gene is TRBV29-1, the J gene TRBJ1-6; unclear D gene. The germline gives CDR1 SQVTM, CDR2 ANQGSEA. This CDR3 is built from 14 residues. Trimming pared 4 bases from V and 7 bases from J, leaving 14 bases between.